A single sample is the source of the 28 T cell receptor beta chains below, sequenced in a study of identical twins. Via MiXCR, TCRdb re-called the 5' RACE reads, giving one row per CDR3 protein. Of hundreds of thousands of distinct CDR3 sequences listed, 6.1% are singletons. The sequencing sample was made of naive T cells sorted from blood. These receptors all stem from a man aged 18 to 29 in good health.

V and J are TRBV5-1 and TRBJ2-3; 15 bases match TRBD2. V shed 4 bases, J shed 2 bases, and the junction held 8 bases outside the gene matches. This CDR3 has 18 amino acids. The germline gives CDR1 SGHRS, CDR2 YFSETQ. CDR3 residues: CASSPLGLAGGSTDTQYF. For the CDR3, the DNA is TGCGCCAGCAGCCCCTTGGGACTAGCGGGAGGTTCCACAGATACGCAGTATTTT.

This clonotype was counted ten times or more. This chain links TRBV20-1 with TRBJ2-5, with D hard to call. Germline CDR1 and CDR2: DFQATT and SNEGSKA (reference sequence). CDR3 length: 15 amino acids. Trimming took 0 bases from V and 0 from J, leaving 11 bases between them. Written as DNA, the CDR3 is TGCAGTGCTAGAGATAGGAGCCGATACCAAGAGACCCAGTACTTC. It translates to CSARDRSRYQETQYF.

On this clonotype: A much bigger clone sits one base away, suggesting this may be a read error. The rearrangement joins TRBV5-1 to TRBJ1-4; maybe TRBD1 (6 bases). The CDR3 length is 14 residues. Germline V CDR1 and CDR2: SGHRS, YFSETQ. The CDR3: CASSAGTPNEELFF. In DNA, the CDR3 is TGCGCCAGCAGCGCCGGGACACCAAATGAAGAACTGTTTTTT.

This clonotype appeared many times. V and J are TRBV20-1 and TRBJ2-1, with D unresolved. With 3 bases removed from V and 2 bases from J, the gap between germline ends came to 11 bases. CDR3 size: 14 residues. From germline, CDR1 is DFQATT and CDR2 SNEGSKA (reference sequence). The CDR3 protein is CSASTQLPYNEQFF. Written as DNA, the CDR3 is TGCAGTGCTAGTACCCAGCTCCCCTACAATGAGCAGTTCTTC.

This clonotype came up a few times. This chain links TRBV27 with TRBJ2-1, with D hard to call. V was clipped by 8 bases and J by 0 bases, with 11 bases between them. Germline lookup yields CDR1 MNHEY and CDR2 SMNVEV (reference sequence). This CDR3 contains 14 residues. The CDR3 DNA is TGTGCCAGCCAACCCTTTAGCTCCTACAATGAGCAGTTCTTC. Protein: CASQPFSSYNEQFF.

The table lists this clonotype with many counts. The chain combines TRBV20-1 with TRBJ1-6, with 11 bases lining up with TRBD1. Germline assignment: CDR1 DFQATT and CDR2 SNEGSKA (reference sequence). After removal of 3 bases from V and 9 bases from J, the junction contained 10 bases not matched to a gene. This CDR3 has 16 residues. This CDR3 reads CSASGTGGASGSPLHF. The CDR3 region has the DNA TGCAGTGCTAGTGGGACAGGGGGGGCTTCGGGTTCACCCCTCCACTTT.

This clonotype was detected ten times or more. The chain recombines TRBV29-1 with TRBJ2-1, with 12 bases fitting TRBD2. The V and J ends lost 7 bases and 6 bases, in that order; junction bases with no gene match: 10. Germline values: CDR1 SQVTM, CDR2 ANQGSEA. This CDR3 has 15 amino acids. CDR3 sequence reads: CSARTSGILGNEQFF. The CDR3 nucleotides read TGCAGCGCCCGGACTAGCGGGATTCTTGGCAATGAGCAGTTCTTC.

In its sample, this clonotype was seen a few times. J is TRBJ2-5 and V is TRBV7-2; 7 nucleotides line up with TRBD1. Trimming removed 5 bases from V and 2 bases from J; junction bases left unmatched: 8. The CDR3 spans 15 residues. Germline loops: CDR1 SGHTA, CDR2 FQGNSA. CDR3 in DNA: TGTGCCAGCAGCCCACCGACAGGGAAACAAGAGACCCAGTACTTC. It specifies CASSPPTGKQETQYF. Full variable domain (missing parts from reference TRBV7-2 and TRBJ2-5): GAGVSQSPSNKVTEKGKDVELRCDPISGHTALYWYRQSLGQGLEFLIYFQGNSAPDKSGLPSDRFSAERTGGSVSTLTIQRTQQEDSAVYLCASSPPTGKQETQYFGPGTRLLVL.

This clonotype was picked up many times. The chain joins TRBV12-3 or TRBV12-4 to TRBJ2-2; D not resolved. The CDR3 runs to 12 residues. The V end was cut by 6 bases, the J end by 7 bases, with 9 bases between. The CDR3: CASSHGGGELFF. The CDR3 DNA is TGTGCCAGCAGCCATGGTGGCGGGGAGCTGTTTTTT.

This clonotype was counted many times. The CDR3, as DNA: TGTGCCAGCAGTCTGACTAGCGGGTCCTACTACGAGCAGTACGTC. Protein: CASSLTSGSYYEQYV. V and J are TRBV27 and TRBJ2-7; 10 nucleotides match TRBD2. After removal of 5 bases from V and 3 bases from J, the junction contained 7 bases not matched to a gene. This CDR3 has 15 residues. The germline V gene encodes CDR1 MNHEY and CDR2 SMNVEV (reference sequence).

Turning to this clonotype: A much larger clone differs from this one at a single base, so this may be a read error. The chain has TRBV6-2 or TRBV6-3 and TRBJ2-7; either TRBD1 or TRBD2 may fit D (5 bases each). CDR1 MNHEY and CDR2 SVGEGT come from the germline V gene. The CDR3 extends over 16 amino acids. CDR3 DNA sequence: TGTGCCAGCAGTTACTCGATCGGGACCTCTTTTTACGAGCTGTACTTC. Its translation: CASSYSIGTSFYELYF.

V gene TRBV30 combines with J gene TRBJ2-7; 14 bases match TRBD2. Germline CDR1 GTSNPN, CDR2 SVGIG (reference sequence). Unmatched junction bases numbered 5, after V lost 5 bases and J lost 2 bases. The CDR3 sequence is 15 residues long. The CDR3, as DNA: TGTGCCTGGGGGGGGACTAGCGGGAGTCCCTACGAGCAGTACTTC. Residues: CAWGGTSGSPYEQYF.

This chain joins TRBV29-1 and TRBJ2-1; 14 nucleotides agree with TRBD2. The V segment lost 1 base and the J segment 9 bases; nucleotides outside the gene matches: 8. Germline CDR1 is SQVTM and CDR2 is ANQGSEA. CDR3 size: 16 residues. The CDR3 here is CSVEGQGLAGVGEQFF. The DNA for the CDR3 is TGCAGCGTTGAAGGCCAGGGACTAGCGGGAGTGGGTGAGCAGTTCTTC.

This clonotype was counted at least ten times. V and J are TRBV12-3 or TRBV12-4 and TRBJ2-2, with D hard to call. This CDR3 is built from 15 residues. The V end lost 3 bases, the J end lost 7 bases, and 15 bases lay between the germline ends. The DNA for the CDR3 is TGTGCCAGCAGTTTTCTCAGCTCTGGAGTCGGGGAGCTGTTTTTT. It is translated as CASSFLSSGVGELFF.

This clonotype was observed a handful of times. The genes are TRBV20-1 and TRBJ2-5, with D unclear. The CDR3 has 14 amino acids. CDR1 DFQATT and CDR2 SNEGSKA come from the germline V gene (reference sequence). The ends were cut back, 1 base at V and 2 bases at J, with 11 bases in the middle. The CDR3 DNA sequence: TGCAGTGCTAGAGTTGGTTGGTCTCAAGAGACCCAGTACTTC. Its protein is CSARVGWSQETQYF.

CDR3 coding DNA: TGTGCCAGCAGCTTGGAGCGGCTACGATCCTACAATGAGCAGTTCTTC. Translating gives CASSLERLRSYNEQFF. The rearrangement links TRBV5-6 to TRBJ2-1, with D perhaps matching TRBD2 (5 bases). The CDR3 length is 16 residues. Trimming left V 0 bases short and J 1 base short, with 11 bases between. Germline CDR1 is SGHDT and CDR2 is YYEEEE.

The V and J genes are TRBV2 and TRBJ2-5; 7 positions match TRBD1. Germline trimming cut 9 bases from V and 7 bases from J; bases unmatched to any gene: 8. The CDR3 is 12 residues long. Germline V gene data show CDR1 as SNHLY and CDR2 as FYNNEI. The CDR3 nucleotides are TGTGCCAGTAGCACAGGGGTTGCGACCCAGTACTTC. This gives the protein CASSTGVATQYF.

This clonotype was counted between two and nine times. This chain uses TRBV7-6 with TRBJ2-1; D is undetermined. Germline V CDR1 and CDR2: SGHVS, FNYEAQ. V gave up 5 bases and J gave up 0 bases, with 17 bases separating them. The CDR3 loop spans 17 amino acids. CDR3 DNA: TGTGCCAGCAGCCCCCCTTTTGAGCACCACTCCTACAATGAGCAGTTCTTC. Translation gives CASSPPFEHHSYNEQFF.

This clonotype was observed many times. V and J are TRBV12-3 or TRBV12-4 and TRBJ1-6; 7 bases are a match to TRBD1. This CDR3 spans 14 amino acids. The trim removed 2 bases at V and 8 bases at J, leaving 3 bases unmatched. This CDR3 reads CASSLRQGDSPLHF. The CDR3 DNA is TGTGCCAGCAGTTTAAGACAGGGTGATTCACCCCTCCACTTT.

J is TRBJ2-1 and V is TRBV24-1; TRBD1 or TRBD2 may be the D gene (5 bases each). Germline V gene data show CDR1 as KGHDR and CDR2 as SFDVKD. V lost 6 bases to trimming and J lost 0 bases, with 14 bases between them. There are 16 residues in the CDR3. CDR3 DNA: TGTGCCACCAGTCCCACGGGACCGAGCTCCTACAATGAGCAGTTCTTC. This codes for CATSPTGPSSYNEQFF.

V usage is TRBV7-9 and J usage is TRBJ1-1; D perhaps matches TRBD1 (6 bases). The CDR3 length is 15 residues. V was pared by 4 bases and J by 2 bases, with 14 bases between. CDR1 is SEHNR, CDR2 FQNEAQ, per germline (reference sequence). The CDR3 spells CASSWGTGFNTEAFF. CDR3 nucleotides: TGTGCCAGCAGCTGGGGAACAGGGTTCAACACTGAAGCTTTCTTT.

This clonotype occurred many times. V is TRBV27 and J is TRBJ2-2, with D tentatively TRBD2 (6 bases). The CDR3 is made up of 15 amino acids. CDR1 is MNHEY and CDR2 is SMNVEV in the germline V gene (reference sequence). V was cut by 2 bases and J by 3 bases, with 10 bases left in between. CDR3 sequence: CASSLVGGHTGELFF. The CDR3 DNA follows: TGTGCCAGCAGTTTAGTGGGAGGACACACCGGGGAGCTGTTTTTT.

This clonotype was observed a handful of times. V is TRBV24-1 and J is TRBJ2-5, with a tentative D call TRBD1 (6 bases). V lost 1 base and J lost 0, with 17 bases in between. The CDR3 runs 18 residues. Per the germline V gene, CDR1 is KGHDR and CDR2 is SFDVKD. Here the CDR3 reads CATSDLSPPTGHQETQYF. CDR3 DNA: TGTGCCACCAGTGATTTATCCCCCCCTACAGGGCACCAAGAGACCCAGTACTTC.

This clonotype came up many times. The chain recombines TRBV12-5 with TRBJ2-1; D is perhaps TRBD1 or TRBD2 (6 bases each). The CDR3 contains 17 residues. V was shortened by 1 base and J by 9 bases, with 22 bases between the two germline ends. CDR1 and CDR2 from the germline V gene are LGHNT and FRNRAP. Here the CDR3 DNA reads TGTGCTAGTGGTTTGGGTGTATGGGGGACGGGGGCGGCTGAGCAGTTCTTC. This codes for CASGLGVWGTGAAEQFF.

Ten or more counts support this clonotype. The chain uses TRBV6-2 or TRBV6-3 and TRBJ1-5; D may be TRBD1 (5 bases). Trimming removed 7 bases at V and 3 bases at J, with 13 bases between. Germline assignment: CDR1 MNHEY and CDR2 SVGEGT. The CDR3 has 14 residues. The CDR3, as DNA: TGTGCCAGCACCCACAAACAGGTCAATCAGCCCCAGCATTTT. This sequence encodes CASTHKQVNQPQHF.

This clonotype was observed at least ten times. The V and J genes are TRBV5-1 and TRBJ2-1; D unresolved. V lost 4 bases, J lost 6 bases, and 11 bases lay in between. Per germline, CDR1 SGHRS and CDR2 YFSETQ. The CDR3 is 13 residues long. The CDR3 nucleotides are TGCGCCAGCAGCCCAATAAACACCAATGAGCAGTTCTTC. Translating gives CASSPINTNEQFF.

The rearrangement links TRBV11-1 to TRBJ1-1, with 7 bases that match TRBD1. Germline V gives CDR1 SGHAT, CDR2 FQDESV (reference sequence). The length of the CDR3 is 18 residues. With V trimmed by 1 base and J by 0 bases, 11 bases remained unmatched. The CDR3 DNA is TGTGCCAGCAGCTTAGAGCTCCTAGGGGGCCCTATGAACACTGAAGCTTTCTTT. Residues: CASSLELLGGPMNTEAFF.

This clonotype occurred a few times. The chain links TRBV27 to TRBJ2-6; D unclear. Germline loops: CDR1 MNHEY, CDR2 SMNVEV (reference sequence). CDR3 size: 14 residues. The V gene lost 7 bases and the J gene lost 0 bases, with 7 bases spanning the gap. The CDR3 sequence: CASMRSSGANVLTF. CDR3 DNA: TGTGCCAGCATGCGGAGCTCTGGGGCCAACGTCCTGACTTTC.